This passage covers 8 T cell receptor beta chains from one sample sequenced in a study of T cells in Graves' hyperthyroidism and ophthalmopathy. Authors of the study amplified TCR beta CDR3 regions from RNA transcripts. Carried out on the TCR CDR3, a first-round RT-PCR used the HTBI primer set. Using its own MiXCR run on the multiplex PCR reads, TCRdb lists one record per CDR3 protein. The sample has 550,000 to 600,000 distinct CDR3 sequences, 11% to 15% seen once. Sequencing was carried out using blood. The receptor set was obtained from a woman aged 18-35 years with Graves' ophthalmopathy.

This clonotype was detected only a few times. The J gene is TRBJ1-1, the V gene TRBV18; 7 nucleotides align to TRBD1. This CDR3 region has 17 residues. Unmatched junction bases numbered 9, after V lost 0 bases and J lost 2 bases. Germline CDR1 reads KGHSH; CDR2 reads LQKENI. CDR3 sequence (DNA): TGTGCCAGCTCACCACCTAACTATGGGACAGCAAACACTGAAGCTTTCTTT. It yields the protein CASSPPNYGTANTEAFF.

In its sample, this clonotype was seen many times. The CDR3 reads CASSIRPVATYEQYF. The CDR3 DNA sequence: TGTGCCAGCAGTATTCGGCCGGTAGCAACCTACGAGCAGTACTTC. The V call is TRBV28, the J call TRBJ2-7; D unclear. V was shortened by 5 bases and J by 2 bases, with 16 bases between the two germline ends. The germline CDR1 and CDR2 sequences are MDHEN and SYDVKM. The CDR3 has 15 amino acids. The full variable domain, its missing parts supplied by reference TRBV28 and TRBJ2-7, is DVKVTQSSRYLVKRTGEKVFLECVQDMDHENMFWYRQDPGLGLRLIYFSYDVKMKEKGDIPEGYSVSREKKERFSLILESASTNQTSMYLCASSIRPVATYEQYFGPGTRLTVT.

This clonotype was recorded at least ten times. DNA for the CDR3: TGTGCCAGCAGTGCTCCGGGACTAGCGGGGCACTCCTACAATGAGCAGTTCTTC. Amino acids: CASSAPGLAGHSYNEQFF. The V gene is TRBV12-3 or TRBV12-4, the J gene TRBJ2-1, with 13 bases identical to TRBD2. CDR3 length: 18 amino acids. J lost 0 bases, V lost 5 bases, and 7 bases had no gene match.

This clonotype was recorded a few times. The DNA for the CDR3 is TGTGCCAGCAGCGCCCAATCGGGCGACAGGGGAGATACGCAGTATTTT. It is translated as CASSAQSGDRGDTQYF. The rearrangement links TRBV9 to TRBJ2-3; TRBD1 matches 8 bases. The CDR3 is 16 residues long. Germline V gene data show CDR1 as SGDLS and CDR2 as YYNGEE. V gave up 3 bases and J gave up 5 bases; unmatched junction bases: 11.

This rearrangement joins TRBV7-9 to TRBJ2-3; TRBD1 matches at 7 bases. CDR1 is SEHNR and CDR2 is FQNEAQ in the germline V gene (reference sequence). J was trimmed by 2 bases and V by 3 bases; bases with no gene match: 11. CDR3 length equals 17 residues. CDR3 residues: CASSFRPGQTPTDTQYF. CDR3 coding DNA: TGTGCCAGCAGCTTTCGACCGGGACAGACACCCACAGATACGCAGTATTTT.

This clonotype came up many times. V gene TRBV20-1 combines with J gene TRBJ2-7; TRBD1 is a possible D gene (6 bases). Germline CDR1 and CDR2: DFQATT and SNEGSKA (reference sequence). The CDR3 sequence is 11 residues long. The germline V and J ends were trimmed by 2 bases and 5 bases, with 7 bases remaining between them. The CDR3: CSARTGHEQYF. The DNA of the CDR3 is TGCAGTGCTAGAACAGGGCACGAGCAGTACTTC.

The chain employs TRBV7-9 and TRBJ2-5; D may correspond to TRBD1 or TRBD2 (5 bases each). V was cut by 2 bases and J by 6 bases, with 13 bases left in between. This CDR3 has 14 amino acids. Germline values: CDR1 SEHNR, CDR2 FQNEAQ (reference sequence). CDR3 region: CASSLLMGVKTQYF. CDR3 nucleotide sequence: TGTGCCAGCAGCTTACTTATGGGGGTGAAGACCCAGTACTTC.

In this sample, this clonotype turned up many times. The V and J genes are TRBV6-2 or TRBV6-3 and TRBJ2-1; TRBD1 matches 7 bases. CDR3 length: 14 residues. Unmatched junction bases numbered 10, after V lost 10 bases and J lost 4 bases. Germline CDR1 is MNHEY and CDR2 is SVGEGT. This CDR3 reads CATLRDSLYNEQFF. The CDR3 bases are TGTGCCACCCTCCGGGACAGCTTATACAATGAGCAGTTCTTC.